This T cell receptor beta chain was sequenced for a study of cytotoxic CD8 clonotypes in ibrutinib-treated CLL (dated by TCRdb to about 2021). Looking at the study overall: The cohort had over ten relapsed/refractory and around 14 treatment-naive patients; approximately 18 were IGHV unmutated. Cryopreserved peripheral blood mononuclear cells were collected at three points: before therapy, at response, and at either sustained remission or disease progression. Samples at response were collected after a median of 12 months of treatment, with a range of about 6 to 36 months. Every sample from remission and from progressive disease was obtained while the patients were still on ibrutinib. On average, each sample yielded about 260,000 productive templates and tens of thousands of productive rearrangements. Partial responses were observed in some 24 patients and complete responses in 2; after a median follow-up of around 68 months, remission was maintained in some 14 patients and progression was observed in approximately 12. Of the roughly 90 participants in the trial, approximately 26 had longitudinal samples available. Study-level results and caveats: Baseline clonality was found to be higher than that of age-matched healthy donors and was strongly correlated with circulating CD8+ T-cell counts. Sustained-remission and progressing patients did not have matched sampling times, and lymph node repertoires were not examined. An increase in clonality was observed at ibrutinib response, with clonality remaining stable during sustained remission and falling back toward baseline at progression. Public clonotypes were rare and either contracted or stayed stable during treatment, and the rise in clonality at ibrutinib response reflected the expansion of private clonotypes.

For TCR beta library preparation, about 2 micrograms of genomic DNA were isolated from cryopreserved PBMCs. Longitudinal blood samples from CLL patients receiving ibrutinib monotherapy were subjected to high-throughput TCR beta sequencing. The patients took part in an open-label, single-center phase 2 trial of ibrutinib monotherapy. On this clone itself: The clone's antigen remains unknown. Base qualities are not recorded, but no much larger clone differs from it by a single base.

On a MiSeq, deep resolution sequencing aimed for a depth between 1 in 1 million and 1 in 200,000 T cells, with each clonotype covered approximately 9.2x on average. The immunoSEQ hsTCRB Kit was used to generate the TCR beta libraries. On the authors' methods: The data were analyzed with ImmunoSEQ Analyzer and ImmunoSEQ Data Assistant, and V, D and J gene assignments followed IMGT definitions. Clonality, which ranges from 0 to 1, was calculated as one minus the normalized Shannon entropy of productive rearrangement frequencies. Only overrepresented clonotypes making up at least 0.05% of the repertoire of each patient were included in the public clonotype analysis. About twelve repertoires from age-matched healthy donors, obtained from immuneACCESS, served as clonality controls. In TCRdb, the immuneACCESS table is reduced to in-frame sequences with V and J assigned. These tables do not hold every clone; where another copy was compared, an unresolved V gene accounts for under half, and the others remain unexplained. The V and J calls and clone size come from that table; D and trimming were worked out from the DNA. The table for this sample lists around 330,000 clones; 67% of them were counted only once. 6.3% of the sample goes to the ten largest clones.

This sequence was found in a human donor with chronic lymphocytic leukemia. The sequencing used PBMCs, collected after 36 months of ibrutinib treatment.

The CDR3 region: CATQQTRSNTGELFF. The nucleotide sequence is TGTGCCACCCAACAGACACGATCTAACACCGGGGAGCTGTTTTTT. Recombination joined TRBV15 with TRBJ2-2, with the identity of the D gene unclear. The germline V gene (reference sequence) supplies CDR1 LNHNV and CDR2 YYDKDF. Measured from the cysteine to the phenylalanine, the CDR3 is 15 residues long. Only the CDR3 portion is preserved as DNA: 45 bases, with reading frame beginning at the first base. V gives up 8 bases and J gives up 2 bases, and the segment between their germline ends measures 15 bases.